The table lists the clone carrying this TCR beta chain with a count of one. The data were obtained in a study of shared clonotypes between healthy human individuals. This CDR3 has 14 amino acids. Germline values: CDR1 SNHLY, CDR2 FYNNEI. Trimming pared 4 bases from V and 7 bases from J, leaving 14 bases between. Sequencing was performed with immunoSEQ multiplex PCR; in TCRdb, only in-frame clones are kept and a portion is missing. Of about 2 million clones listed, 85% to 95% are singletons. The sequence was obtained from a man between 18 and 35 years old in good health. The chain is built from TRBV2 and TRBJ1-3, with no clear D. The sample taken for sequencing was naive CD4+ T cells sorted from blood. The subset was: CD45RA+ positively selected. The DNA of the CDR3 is TGTGCCAGCAGTGTGGGCTCCAGTTCTAACACCATATATTTT. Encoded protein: CASSVGSSSNTIYF. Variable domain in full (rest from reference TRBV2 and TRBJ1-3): EPEVTQTPSHQVTQMGQEVILRCVPISNHLYFYWYRQILGQKVEFLVSFYNNEISEKSEIFDDQFSVERPDGSNFTLKIRSTKLEDSAMYFCASSVGSSSNTIYFGEGSWLTVV.